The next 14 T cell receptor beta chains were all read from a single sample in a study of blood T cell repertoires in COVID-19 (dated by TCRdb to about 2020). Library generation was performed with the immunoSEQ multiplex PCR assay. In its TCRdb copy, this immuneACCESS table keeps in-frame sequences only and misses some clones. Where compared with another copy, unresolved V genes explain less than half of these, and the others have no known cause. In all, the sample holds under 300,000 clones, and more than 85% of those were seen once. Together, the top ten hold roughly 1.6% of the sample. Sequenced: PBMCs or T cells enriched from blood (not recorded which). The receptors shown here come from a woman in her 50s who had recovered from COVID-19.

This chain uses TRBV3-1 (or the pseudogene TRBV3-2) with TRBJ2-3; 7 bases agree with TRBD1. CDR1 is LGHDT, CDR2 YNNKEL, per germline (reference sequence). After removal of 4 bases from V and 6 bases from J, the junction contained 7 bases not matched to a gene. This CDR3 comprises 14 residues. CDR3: CASSRQGLEDTQYF. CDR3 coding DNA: TGTGCCAGCAGCCGACAGGGTTTGGAGGATACGCAGTATTTT.

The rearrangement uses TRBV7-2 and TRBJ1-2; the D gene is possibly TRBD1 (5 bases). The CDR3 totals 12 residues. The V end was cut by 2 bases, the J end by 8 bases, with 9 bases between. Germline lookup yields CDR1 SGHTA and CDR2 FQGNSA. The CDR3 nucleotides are TGTGCCAGCAGCTTATCGGGGGGAGGCTACACCTTC. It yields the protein CASSLSGGGYTF.

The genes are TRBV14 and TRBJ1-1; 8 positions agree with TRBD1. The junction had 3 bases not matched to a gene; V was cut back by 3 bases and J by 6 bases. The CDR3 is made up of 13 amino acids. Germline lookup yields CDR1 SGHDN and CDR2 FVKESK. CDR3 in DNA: TGTGCCAGCAGCCATCAGGGGGCCTCTGAAGCTTTCTTT. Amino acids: CASSHQGASEAFF.

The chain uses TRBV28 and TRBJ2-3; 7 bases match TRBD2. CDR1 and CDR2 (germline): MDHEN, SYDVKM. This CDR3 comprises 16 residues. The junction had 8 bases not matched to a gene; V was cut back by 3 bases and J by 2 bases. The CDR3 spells CASSFGGVTNTDTQYF. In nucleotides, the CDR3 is TGTGCCAGCAGTTTTGGGGGGGTGACGAACACAGATACGCAGTATTTT.

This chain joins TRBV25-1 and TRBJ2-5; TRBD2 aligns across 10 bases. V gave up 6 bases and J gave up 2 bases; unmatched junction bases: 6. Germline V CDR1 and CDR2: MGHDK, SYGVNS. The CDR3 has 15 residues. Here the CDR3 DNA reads TGTGCCAGCAGACCCCGACTAGCGGGTCAAGAGACCCAGTACTTC. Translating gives CASRPRLAGQETQYF. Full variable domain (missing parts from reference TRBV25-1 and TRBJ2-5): EADIYQTPRYLVIGTGKKITLECSQTMGHDKMYWYQQDPGMELHLIHYSYGVNSTEKGDLSSESTVSRIRTEHFPLTLESARPSHTSQYLCASRPRLAGQETQYFGPGTRLLVL.

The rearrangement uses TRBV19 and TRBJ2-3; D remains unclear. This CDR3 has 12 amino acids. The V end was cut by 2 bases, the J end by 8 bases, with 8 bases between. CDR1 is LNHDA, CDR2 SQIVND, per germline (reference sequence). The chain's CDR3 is CASSISRGTQYF. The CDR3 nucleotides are TGTGCCAGTAGTATATCTAGAGGTACGCAGTATTTT.

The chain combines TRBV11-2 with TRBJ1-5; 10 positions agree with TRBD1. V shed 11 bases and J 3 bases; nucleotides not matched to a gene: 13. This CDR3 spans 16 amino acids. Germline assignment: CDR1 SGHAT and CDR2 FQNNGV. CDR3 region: CADKGQGPQNNQPQHF. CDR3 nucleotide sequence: TGTGCCGATAAGGGACAGGGGCCCCAAAACAATCAGCCCCAGCATTTT.

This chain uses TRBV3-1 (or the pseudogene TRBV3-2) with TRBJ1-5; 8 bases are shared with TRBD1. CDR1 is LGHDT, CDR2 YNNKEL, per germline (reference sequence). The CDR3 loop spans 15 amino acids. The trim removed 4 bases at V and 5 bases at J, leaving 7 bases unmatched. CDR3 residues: CASSPHHRGYQPQHF. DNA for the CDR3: TGTGCCAGCAGCCCCCACCACAGGGGGTATCAGCCCCAGCATTTT.

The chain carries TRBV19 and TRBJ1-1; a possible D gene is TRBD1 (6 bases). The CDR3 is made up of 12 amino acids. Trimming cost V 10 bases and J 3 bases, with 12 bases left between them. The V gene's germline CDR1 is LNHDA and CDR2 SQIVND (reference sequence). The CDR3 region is CAIGGPDTEAFF. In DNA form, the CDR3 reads TGTGCCATCGGGGGGCCGGACACTGAAGCTTTCTTT.

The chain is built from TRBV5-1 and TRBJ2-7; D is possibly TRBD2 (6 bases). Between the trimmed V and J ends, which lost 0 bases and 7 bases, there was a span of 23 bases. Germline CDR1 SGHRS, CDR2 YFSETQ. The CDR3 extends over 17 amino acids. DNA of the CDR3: TGCGCCAGCAGCTTGGCAAGCCGGGGGTCCCTCGTGAGGGAGCAGTACTTC. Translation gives CASSLASRGSLVREQYF.

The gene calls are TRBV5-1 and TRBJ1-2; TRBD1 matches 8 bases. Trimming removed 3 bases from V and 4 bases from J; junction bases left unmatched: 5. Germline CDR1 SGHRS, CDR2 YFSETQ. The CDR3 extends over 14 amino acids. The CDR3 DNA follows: TGCGCCAGCAGCTCACCCCAGGGGGCCTATGGCTACACCTTC. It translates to CASSSPQGAYGYTF.

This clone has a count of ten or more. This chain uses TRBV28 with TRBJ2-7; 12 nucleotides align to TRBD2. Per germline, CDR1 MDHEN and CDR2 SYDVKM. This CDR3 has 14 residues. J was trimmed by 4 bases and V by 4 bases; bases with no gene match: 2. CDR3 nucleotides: TGTGCCAGCAGTTCCGGGACTAGCGGGTACGAGCAGTACTTC. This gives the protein CASSSGTSGYEQYF.

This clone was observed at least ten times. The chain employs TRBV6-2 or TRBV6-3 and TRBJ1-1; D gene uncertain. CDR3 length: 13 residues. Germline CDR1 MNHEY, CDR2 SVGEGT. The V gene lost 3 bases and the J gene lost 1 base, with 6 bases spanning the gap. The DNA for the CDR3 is TGTGCCAGCAGTTATGCAGAGAACACTGAAGCTTTCTTT. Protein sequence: CASSYAENTEAFF.

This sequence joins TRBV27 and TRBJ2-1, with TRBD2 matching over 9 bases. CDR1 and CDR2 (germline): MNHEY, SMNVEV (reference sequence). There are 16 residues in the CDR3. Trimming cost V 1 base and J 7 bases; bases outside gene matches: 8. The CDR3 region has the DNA TGTGCCAGCAGTTTATTCGGACTAGCGACGGAGAATGAGCAGTTCTTC. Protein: CASSLFGLATENEQFF.